The 30 T cell receptor beta chains below were found in one sample sequenced in a study of cytomegalovirus exposure and HLA in healthy donors. PCR employed 60 Vbeta and 13 Jbeta primers. The protocol was immunoSEQ multiplex PCR, while the TCRdb copy is restricted to in-frame clones and leaves out a portion. The repertoire holds 200,000 or so clones, over 75% seen once, with 1.5% to 2% in the top ten. Sequencing used PBMCs. These receptors all come from a man aged 18 to 35 in good health and CMV-seronegative.

The rearrangement joins TRBV4-1 to TRBJ1-4; 7 nucleotides align to TRBD1. J gave up 4 bases and V 3 bases, and 11 bases lay outside the gene matches. The CDR3 has 17 residues. Germline CDR1 MGHRA, CDR2 YSYEKL. The CDR3 DNA reads as TGCGCCAGCAGCCAGGGACAGTTGGAGGCCTTTAATGAAAAACTGTTTTTT. It encodes CASSQGQLEAFNEKLFF.

This sequence joins TRBV14 and TRBJ1-4; D ambiguous. Germline V gene data show CDR1 as SGHDN and CDR2 as FVKESK. The length of the CDR3 is 17 residues. Between the trimmed V and J ends, which lost 1 base and 0 bases, there was a span of 12 bases. For the CDR3, the DNA is TGTGCCAGCAGCCAAGTGGCCCGCCTCTCAACTAATGAAAAACTGTTTTTT. Translating gives CASSQVARLSTNEKLFF.

The J gene is TRBJ1-5, the V gene TRBV2; the match to TRBD1 covers 7 bases. Losses at the gene ends were 8 bases for V and 5 bases for J; bases not matched to a gene: 9. Germline-derived CDR1 and CDR2 are SNHLY and FYNNEI. CDR3 length: 14 amino acids. Here the CDR3 DNA reads TGTGCCAGCGGAGCGACAGGGCGGGATCAGCCCCAGCATTTT. It is translated as CASGATGRDQPQHF.

The V gene is TRBV7-2, the J gene TRBJ1-5; D perhaps matches TRBD1 (5 bases). Germline V lookup: CDR1 SGHTA, CDR2 FQGNSA. The germline V and J ends were trimmed by 1 base and 7 bases, with 14 bases remaining between them. This CDR3 is 15 amino acids long. The CDR3 DNA reads TGTGCCAGCAGCTTAGTAGGGGAAGGGTACCAGCCCCAGCATTTT. This encodes CASSLVGEGYQPQHF.

The chain couples TRBV5-4 to TRBJ2-5; D gene ambiguous. The J call is in doubt because the DNA end fits TRBJ2-7 better. Germline-derived CDR1 and CDR2 are SGHNT and YYREEE (reference sequence). CDR3 length: 12 residues. DNA of the CDR3: TGTGCCAGCAGCTTGGCTAGAAACGAGCAGTACTTC. Amino acids: CASSLARNEQYF.

This clone was seen a few times. The J gene is TRBJ1-2, the V gene TRBV6-5; TRBD1 aligns across 7 bases. Germline CDR1 reads MNHEY; CDR2 reads SVGAGI. The V gene end was trimmed by 6 bases and the J gene end by 8 bases; junction bases not matched to a gene: 15. The CDR3 covers 15 residues. CDR3 bases: TGTGCCAGCAGCGTAGGGGGCTCCGACACTAGGGGCTACACCTTC. This sequence encodes CASSVGGSDTRGYTF.

The chain carries TRBV6-6 and TRBJ2-1; 10 bases are a match to TRBD2. V dropped 0 bases and J dropped 5; count of bases not matched to a gene: 4. The CDR3 has 16 amino acids. The germline CDR1 and CDR2 sequences are MNHNY and SVGAGI (reference sequence). The CDR3 DNA follows: TGTGCCAGCAGTTACTCTAGCGGGGGGTCGCACAATGAGCAGTTCTTC. As protein: CASSYSSGGSHNEQFF.

The CDR3 spells CAINRETNTEAFF. As DNA, the CDR3 is TGTGCCATCAATCGGGAGACGAACACTGAAGCTTTCTTT. The V call is TRBV10-3, the J call TRBJ1-1; no definite D call. Germline V lookup: CDR1 ENHRY, CDR2 SYGVKD. V was pared by 7 bases and J by 1 base, with 10 bases between. The CDR3 spans 13 residues.

Here the CDR3 reads CAWSPGGEAFF. The CDR3 nucleotides are TGTGCCTGGAGTCCGGGGGGGGAAGCTTTCTTT. The J gene is TRBJ1-1, the V gene TRBV30, with D possibly being TRBD1 (5 bases). CDR3 length: 11 residues. Germline V gene lookup returns CDR1 GTSNPN and CDR2 SVGIG (reference sequence). With 2 bases removed from V and 8 bases from J, the gap between germline ends came to 9 bases.

This rearrangement joins TRBV11-2 to TRBJ1-1, with TRBD1 as a possible D gene (5 bases). V lost 1 base and J lost 8, with 8 bases in between. The germline V gene has CDR1 SGHAT and CDR2 FQNNGV. This CDR3 is built from 12 residues. The CDR3 DNA is TGTGCCAGCAGCTTAGCCCCAGGGGAAGCTTTCTTT. Residues: CASSLAPGEAFF.

V and J are TRBV4-1 and TRBJ2-3; the match to TRBD2 covers 10 bases. Unmatched junction bases numbered 23, after V lost 6 bases and J lost 2 bases. Germline V gene sequence: CDR1 MGHRA, CDR2 YSYEKL. This CDR3 is 21 amino acids long. CDR3 sequence: CASRDPPYRGTSENATDTQYF. CDR3 DNA sequence: TGCGCCAGCAGAGACCCCCCCTATAGGGGGACTAGCGAAAACGCCACAGATACGCAGTATTTT.

This clone was detected a few times. The chain employs TRBV28 and TRBJ1-4, with a possible D match to TRBD1 (5 bases). The CDR3 extends over 13 amino acids. In germline, CDR1 is MDHEN, CDR2 SYDVKM. V shed 5 bases and J shed 4 bases, with 8 bases lying between them. The CDR3 loop reads CASSRQNNEKLFF. CDR3 coding DNA: TGTGCCAGCAGTCGACAGAATAATGAAAAACTGTTTTTT.

The gene calls are TRBV5-1 and TRBJ2-1; 8 bases align to TRBD2. With 2 bases clipped from V and 2 bases from J, the junction kept 12 bases outside the gene matches. The CDR3 is 18 residues long. Germline V CDR1 and CDR2: SGHRS, YFSETQ. CDR3 in amino acids: CASSFPSTSESTYNEQFF. The CDR3, as DNA: TGCGCCAGCAGCTTCCCATCGACTAGCGAATCGACCTACAATGAGCAGTTCTTC.

The chain couples TRBV19 to TRBJ2-5, with 7 bases identical to TRBD2. Unmatched junction bases numbered 2, after V lost 5 bases and J lost 2 bases. Germline V gene data show CDR1 as LNHDA and CDR2 as SQIVND (reference sequence). The CDR3 contains 13 residues. CDR3 DNA: TGTGCCAGTAGTCGGGGGGTTCAAGAGACCCAGTACTTC. Protein: CASSRGVQETQYF.

The chain uses TRBV9 and TRBJ2-2, with a tentative D call TRBD2 (5 bases). Germline loops: CDR1 SGDLS, CDR2 YYNGEE. There are 14 residues in the CDR3. Trimming removed 3 bases at V and 1 base at J, with 7 bases between. CDR3 nucleotides: TGTGCCAGCAGCGGGGAGCGGAACACCGGGGAGCTGTTTTTT. It encodes CASSGERNTGELFF.

The rearrangement links TRBV28 to TRBJ2-7; the match to TRBD1 covers 9 bases. This CDR3 spans 15 amino acids. Germline lookup yields CDR1 MDHEN and CDR2 SYDVKM. The V segment lost 6 bases and the J segment 4 bases; nucleotides outside the gene matches: 10. The CDR3 reads CASRPQGQGLYEQYF. In DNA, the CDR3 is TGTGCCAGCAGACCACAGGGACAGGGTCTATACGAGCAGTACTTC.

V usage is TRBV27 and J usage is TRBJ2-1, with D possibly matching TRBD2 (5 bases). Germline-derived CDR1 and CDR2 are MNHEY and SMNVEV (reference sequence). The ends were cut back, 5 bases at V and 9 bases at J, with 8 bases in the middle. This CDR3 contains 11 residues. The CDR3 region has the DNA TGTGCCAGCAGTCGGGGTATTGAGCAGTTCTTC. This encodes CASSRGIEQFF.

This rearrangement joins TRBV30 to TRBJ2-1; D unresolved. In germline, CDR1 is GTSNPN, CDR2 SVGIG (reference sequence). This CDR3 contains 11 residues. Trimming removed 0 bases from V and 7 bases from J, with 4 bases in between. CDR3 in amino acids: CAWSVKNEQFF. CDR3 nucleotides: TGTGCCTGGAGTGTCAAAAATGAGCAGTTCTTC. The variable domain in full, with the rest retrieved from reference TRBV30 and TRBJ2-1, is SQTIHQWPATLVQPVGSPLSLECTVEGTSNPNLYWYRQAAGRGLQLLFYSVGIGQISSEVPQNLSASRPQDRQFILSSKKLLLSDSGFYLCAWSVKNEQFFGPGTRLTVL.

This clone was observed once. The V gene is TRBV7-9, the J gene TRBJ2-7; tentatively, D is TRBD1 (5 bases). Germline CDR1 and CDR2: SEHNR and FQNEAQ (reference sequence). CDR3 size: 15 residues. V lost 1 base, J lost 2 bases, and 12 bases lay in between. CDR3 nucleotide sequence: TGTGCCAGCAGCTTAGGGCAGGGTATCGCCTACGAGCAGTACTTC. Translated, it gives CASSLGQGIAYEQYF.

This clone was recorded only once. The rearrangement joins TRBV7-8 to TRBJ2-1; tentative D call: TRBD2 (6 bases). Trimming left V 1 base short and J 3 bases short, with 10 bases between. CDR3 size: 15 residues. Germline V lookup: CDR1 SGHVS, CDR2 FQNEAQ. This CDR3 is CASSLGGTIYNEQFF. For the CDR3, the DNA is TGTGCCAGCAGCTTAGGCGGGACCATCTACAATGAGCAGTTCTTC.

The chain employs TRBV19 and TRBJ1-4; D gene uncertain. The V and J ends lost 3 bases and 8 bases respectively, with 7 bases between them. The CDR3 is 12 residues long. Germline CDR1 is LNHDA and CDR2 is SQIVND (reference sequence). CDR3 sequence reads: CASSISGEKLFF. In DNA form, the CDR3 reads TGTGCCAGTAGTATCAGCGGCGAAAAACTGTTTTTT.

This chain links TRBV10-1 with TRBJ1-2, with 8 bases aligning to TRBD1. The trim removed 7 bases at V and 4 bases at J, leaving 5 bases unmatched. CDR1 and CDR2 (germline): WNHNN, SYGVQD (reference sequence). The CDR3 contains 13 residues. DNA of the CDR3: TGCGCCAGCACCAAGGACAGGGCCTATGGCTACACCTTC. This encodes CASTKDRAYGYTF.

The rearrangement links TRBV25-1 to TRBJ1-2, with 9 bases matching TRBD1. CDR3 size: 15 residues. Germline CDR1 reads MGHDK; CDR2 reads SYGVNS. Trimming at V came to 4 bases and at J to 2 bases, leaving 5 bases not matched to a gene. For the CDR3, the DNA is TGTGCCAGCAGTGCTGGGACAGGGCAGAACTATGGCTACACCTTC. Its translation is CASSAGTGQNYGYTF.

The chain couples TRBV18 to TRBJ2-5; D ambiguous. Trimming stripped 5 bases from V and 4 bases from J, with 5 bases between. Germline CDR1 KGHSH, CDR2 LQKENI. There are 11 residues in the CDR3. The CDR3 DNA reads as TGTGCCAGCTCATTTCTAGAGACCCAGTACTTC. Amino acids: CASSFLETQYF.

The chain carries TRBV7-9 and TRBJ1-2; D perhaps matches TRBD1 (5 bases). V was trimmed by 1 base and J by 6 bases, leaving 9 bases between them. In germline, CDR1 is SEHNR, CDR2 FQNEAQ (reference sequence). The CDR3 is 13 amino acids. CDR3 nucleotides: TGTGCCAGCAGCTTAGATCCACAGGATGGCTACACCTTC. Translated: CASSLDPQDGYTF.

J is TRBJ2-3 and V is TRBV21-1; the tabulated D call, TRBD1, remains unverified against the DNA. TRBV21-1 is a pseudogene locus. This CDR3 is 14 amino acids long. For the CDR3, the DNA is TGTGCCAGCACCATACAGGGGGGGATGGATACGCAGTATTTT. It codes for CASTIQGGMDTQYF.

This clone appeared a few times. The chain recombines TRBV4-3 with TRBJ2-5, with TRBD1 matching over 8 bases. Germline V gene lookup returns CDR1 LGHNA and CDR2 YSLEER. V trimming: 1 base; J trimming: 5 bases; junction bases outside the gene matches: 6. The length of the CDR3 is 15 residues. The CDR3 loop is CASSQVTGGGETQYF. The CDR3 nucleotides read TGCGCCAGCAGCCAAGTCACAGGGGGTGGGGAGACCCAGTACTTC.

V is TRBV18 and J is TRBJ2-1, with a weak D call TRBD2 (6 bases). The CDR3 is made up of 16 amino acids. Germline values: CDR1 KGHSH, CDR2 LQKENI. Between the trimmed V and J ends, which lost 3 bases and 7 bases, there was a span of 19 bases. CDR3 sequence: CASSPVDDRGSNEQFF. DNA of the CDR3: TGTGCCAGCTCACCCGTTGATGATCGGGGGAGTAATGAGCAGTTCTTC.

This chain uses TRBV15 with TRBJ2-3, with 7 bases fitting TRBD1. The CDR3 is 16 amino acids. Trimming cost V 0 bases and J 3 bases; bases outside gene matches: 6. Germline V gene lookup returns CDR1 LNHNV and CDR2 YYDKDF (reference sequence). In DNA form, the CDR3 reads TGTGCCACCAGCAGAGATAGCGCACAGGGGACAGATACGCAGTATTTT. This sequence encodes CATSRDSAQGTDTQYF.

Concerning this clone: Sequence at one end of the junction differs from germline and may be a read error. The V and J genes are TRBV7-9 and TRBJ1-2; 11 nucleotides line up with TRBD1. This CDR3 contains 15 residues. Germline V gives CDR1 SEHNR, CDR2 FQNEAQ (reference sequence). Here the CDR3 DNA reads TGTTCCAGCAGCTACGGACAGGGGGCGGGGGGTGGCTACACCTTC. Translation: CSSSYGQGAGGGYTF.